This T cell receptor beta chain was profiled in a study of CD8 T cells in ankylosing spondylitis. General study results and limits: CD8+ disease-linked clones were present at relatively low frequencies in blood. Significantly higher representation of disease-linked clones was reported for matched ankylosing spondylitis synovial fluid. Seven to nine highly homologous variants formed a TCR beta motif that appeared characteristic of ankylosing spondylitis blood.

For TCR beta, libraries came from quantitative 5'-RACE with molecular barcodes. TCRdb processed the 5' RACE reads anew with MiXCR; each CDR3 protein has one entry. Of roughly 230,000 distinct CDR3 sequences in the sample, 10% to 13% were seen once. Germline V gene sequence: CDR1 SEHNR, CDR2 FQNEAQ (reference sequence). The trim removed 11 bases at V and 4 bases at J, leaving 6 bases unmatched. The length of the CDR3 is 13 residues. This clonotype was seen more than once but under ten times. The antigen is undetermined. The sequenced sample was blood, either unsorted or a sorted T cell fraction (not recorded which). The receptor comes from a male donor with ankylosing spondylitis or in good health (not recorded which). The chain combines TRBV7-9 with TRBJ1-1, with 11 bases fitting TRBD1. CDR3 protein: CAGGQGGGTEAFF. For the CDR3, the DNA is TGTGCCGGGGGACAGGGGGGCGGCACTGAAGCTTTCTTT.